Listed below are T cell receptor beta chains from one sample, sequenced in a study of beta chain features in type 1 diabetes. The data were produced by immunoSEQ multiplex PCR, yet TCRdb's version contains in-frame clones alone and is incomplete. The sample contains about 640,000 clones, 12% of which appear only once. Sequenced: naive CD4+ T cells from blood. The receptors derive from a man aged 30 to 45 with type 1 diabetes. The CDR3 runs from the conserved cysteine through the conserved F or W. The D gene is left open where the match is weak. Where a row states a size, it is once, few, many or the class of an expanded clone; other rows omit it.

clone_size: NA; d_call: NA; j_call: TRBJ2-7; cdr3_length: 12; v_call: TRBV6-1; cdr3_nt: TGTGCCAGCAGTGAGGTAGGGTACGAGCAGTACTTC; cdr3_aa: CASSEVGYEQYF
clone_size: NA; d_call: NA; j_call: TRBJ2-6; cdr3_length: 15; v_call: TRBV18; cdr3_nt: TGTGCCAGCTCACTAGACGTCTCTGGGGCCAACGTCCTGACTTTC; cdr3_aa: CASSLDVSGANVLTF
clone_size: few; d_call: NA; j_call: TRBJ2-7; cdr3_length: 11; v_call: TRBV30; cdr3_nt: TGTGCCTGGAGTCCTCGGCAGGAGCAGTACTTC; cdr3_aa: CAWSPRQEQYF
clone_size: NA; d_call: NA; j_call: TRBJ2-1; cdr3_length: 14; v_call: TRBV7-2; cdr3_nt: TGTGCCAGCAGCCCTCCCGGGTCCTACAATGAGCAGTTCTTC; cdr3_aa: CASSPPGSYNEQFF
clone_size: few; d_call: TRBD1; j_call: TRBJ1-2; cdr3_length: 15; v_call: TRBV28; cdr3_nt: TGTGCCAGCAGTTCCGCGGACAGGGGCCTCTATGGCTACACCTTC; cdr3_aa: CASSSADRGLYGYTF
clone_size: few; d_call: NA; j_call: TRBJ2-1; cdr3_length: 17; v_call: TRBV7-9; cdr3_nt: TGTGCCAGCAGCTTACGTCAGCTGAGTGGCTTGAGGAATGAGCAGTTCTTC; cdr3_aa: CASSLRQLSGLRNEQFF
clone_size: NA; d_call: NA; j_call: TRBJ2-3; cdr3_length: 12; v_call: TRBV6-1; cdr3_nt: TGTGCCAGCAGTGAATCAGTAGATACGCAGTATTTT; cdr3_aa: CASSESVDTQYF
clone_size: few; d_call: NA; j_call: TRBJ1-3; cdr3_length: 15; v_call: TRBV19; cdr3_nt: TGTGCCAGTACTACACGGACAGCCCGAAGAGACACCATATATTTT; cdr3_aa: CASTTRTARRDTIYF
clone_size: NA; d_call: NA; j_call: TRBJ2-1; cdr3_length: 13; v_call: TRBV7-2; cdr3_nt: TGTGCCAGCAGCTTAAGGGGCTACAATGAGCAGTTCTTC; cdr3_aa: CASSLRGYNEQFF
clone_size: NA; d_call: TRBD1; j_call: TRBJ1-3; cdr3_length: 13; v_call: TRBV29-1; cdr3_nt: TGCAGCGTTTCCAGGGGGTATGGAAACACCATATATTTT; cdr3_aa: CSVSRGYGNTIYF
clone_size: few; d_call: TRBD2; j_call: TRBJ2-1; cdr3_length: 13; v_call: TRBV29-1; cdr3_nt: TGCAGCGCTCCTAGCGGGGGGGAGAATGAGCAGTTCTTC; cdr3_aa: CSAPSGGENEQFF
clone_size: few; d_call: TRBD1; j_call: TRBJ2-3; cdr3_length: 15; v_call: TRBV5-1; cdr3_nt: TGCGCCAGCAGCTCGGGACAGCTTAGCACAGATACGCAGTATTTT; cdr3_aa: CASSSGQLSTDTQYF
clone_size: NA; d_call: TRBD1; j_call: TRBJ1-2; cdr3_length: 13; v_call: TRBV7-3; cdr3_nt: TGTGCCAGCAGCTTAAGAGGGGGCAGAGGCTACACCTTC; cdr3_aa: CASSLRGGRGYTF
clone_size: once; d_call: TRBD1; j_call: TRBJ2-7; cdr3_length: 15; v_call: TRBV7-2; cdr3_nt: TGTGCCAGCAGCTTAGGGACAGGACCCTCCTACGAGCAGTACTTC; cdr3_aa: CASSLGTGPSYEQYF
clone_size: NA; d_call: TRBD2; j_call: TRBJ2-7; cdr3_length: 17; v_call: TRBV18; cdr3_nt: TGTGCCAGCTCACCACCACAGGTCGGGAGGAGCTCCTACGAGCAGTACTTC; cdr3_aa: CASSPPQVGRSSYEQYF
clone_size: NA; d_call: NA; j_call: TRBJ2-6; cdr3_length: 21; v_call: TRBV4-3; cdr3_nt: TGCGCCAGCAGCCTCTGGGAAGAGGGCTTAGGAAGGAGCTCTGGGGCCAACGTCCTGACTTTC; cdr3_aa: CASSLWEEGLGRSSGANVLTF
clone_size: NA; d_call: NA; j_call: TRBJ2-5; cdr3_length: 16; v_call: TRBV4-2; cdr3_nt: TGTGCCAGCAGCCAAAATCCCTCAATGTCCCAAGAGACCCAGTACTTC; cdr3_aa: CASSQNPSMSQETQYF
clone_size: NA; d_call: NA; j_call: TRBJ1-1; cdr3_length: 12; v_call: TRBV7-2; cdr3_nt: TGTGCCAGCGGATCCGGGCCCAGGCGAGCTTTCTTT; cdr3_aa: CASGSGPRRAFF
clone_size: few; d_call: NA; j_call: TRBJ2-6; cdr3_length: 19; v_call: TRBV5-5; cdr3_nt: TGTGCCAGCAGCGGCGGGGCCCTGACAGACCTCTCTGGGGCCAACGTCCTGACTTTC; cdr3_aa: CASSGGALTDLSGANVLTF
clone_size: few; d_call: NA; j_call: TRBJ2-6; cdr3_length: 14; v_call: TRBV30; cdr3_nt: TGTGCCTGGAGTAGGAACTCTGGGGCCAACGTCCTGACTTTC; cdr3_aa: CAWSRNSGANVLTF
clone_size: NA; d_call: NA; j_call: TRBJ2-1; cdr3_length: 15; v_call: TRBV5-1; cdr3_nt: TGCGCCAGCAGCTTGGAGGCGGGGACCTACAATGAGCAGTTCTTC; cdr3_aa: CASSLEAGTYNEQFF
clone_size: few; d_call: NA; j_call: TRBJ2-3; cdr3_length: 11; v_call: TRBV20-1; cdr3_nt: TGCAGTGCTCCCTACACAGATACGCAGTATTTT; cdr3_aa: CSAPYTDTQYF
clone_size: few; d_call: NA; j_call: TRBJ1-2; cdr3_length: 12; v_call: TRBV29-1; cdr3_nt: TGCAGCGTTGCGAGGGAATCGAATGGCTACACCTTC; cdr3_aa: CSVARESNGYTF
clone_size: NA; d_call: NA; j_call: TRBJ1-5; cdr3_length: 17; v_call: TRBV4-3; cdr3_nt: TGCGCCAGCGGATCAGCTTATGGGGGGGCCGGCAATCAGCCCCAGCATTTT; cdr3_aa: CASGSAYGGAGNQPQHF
clone_size: NA; d_call: NA; j_call: TRBJ1-2; cdr3_length: 15; v_call: TRBV11-2; cdr3_nt: TGTGCCAGCAGCCCGAGAAACCGGGTTCCTGGCCTCGGCACCTTC; cdr3_aa: CASSPRNRVPGLGTF
clone_size: few; d_call: TRBD1; j_call: TRBJ1-2; cdr3_length: 13; v_call: TRBV7-9; cdr3_nt: TGTGCCAGCAGCCCGCAGGGGGCCTATGGCTACACCTTC; cdr3_aa: CASSPQGAYGYTF
clone_size: few; d_call: NA; j_call: TRBJ2-2; cdr3_length: 13; v_call: TRBV5-4; cdr3_nt: TGTGCCAGCAGCTTGGGGGTCACCGGGGAGCTGTTTTTT; cdr3_aa: CASSLGVTGELFF